This TCR beta chain was sequenced for a study of cytomegalovirus exposure and HLA in healthy donors. Study in general: A previous analysis identified 95 million to 130 million unique TCR beta sequences derived from 180 million or so T cells.

Amplification used 60 Vbeta primers and 13 Jbeta primers. Here immunoSEQ multiplex PCR was the method, and the copy in TCRdb shows in-frame clones only, minus some. The sample has tens of thousands of clones; around 8% are singletons. Concerning this clone: Antigen unknown.

The CDR3 consists of 17 residues. V shed 2 bases and J 0 bases; nucleotides not matched to a gene: 1. The germline V gene encodes CDR1 LGHNA and CDR2 YNFKEQ. Overall study findings and caveats: Highly shared variants forming one cluster were likely a sequencing artifact. Researchers catalogued approximately 170 TCR beta chains as cytomegalovirus-associated.

The V and J genes are TRBV4-2 and TRBJ2-1, with TRBD2 identical over 13 bases. The sequencing input was PBMCs. This clonotype originated in a man in his fifties in good health and CMV-seronegative. CDR3 DNA: TGTGCCAGCAGCCAAAGGACTAGCGGGAGCTCCTACAATGAGCAGTTCTTC. Residues: CASSQRTSGSSYNEQFF.